This T cell receptor (beta chain) was obtained from a study of blood T cells in healthy people across ages. Study findings and constraints: Roughly linearly, TCR beta diversity per million T cells fell as age increased.

Donors were healthy Caucasian individuals from Russia aged about 6 to 95. The study isolated at least 6.5 million PBMCs from each sample. V was clipped by 4 bases and J by 4 bases, with 14 bases between them. CDR1 is SGHKS and CDR2 is YYEKEE in the germline V gene (reference sequence). This CDR3 region has 15 residues. This clonotype was seen many times. Its matching antigen is unknown. Sample-barcoded 5' priming and a J-beta primer mix drove a second PCR of roughly 6 to 12 cycles. All cDNA molecules were each tagged by a template-switch adaptor with 12 random nucleotides. TCRdb called the 5' RACE reads again in MiXCR, with one record for every CDR3 protein. This table holds roughly 650,000 distinct CDR3 sequences, approximately 30% found once.

The TCR was taken from a woman of 80 years or more in good health. The chain couples TRBV5-5 to TRBJ2-2; the D gene is possibly TRBD1 (6 bases). Sequenced: blood. The CDR3 sequence is CASSRDIFFTGELFF. The CDR3 DNA sequence: TGTGCCAGCAGCCGGGACATTTTCTTCACCGGGGAGCTGTTTTTT.